This paragraph covers one TCR beta chain sequence. The data were taken from a study of T cells expressing NK-cell markers. The CDR3 loop spans 15 amino acids. CDR1 and CDR2 from the germline V gene are LGHNA and YNFKEQ. Beta-chain TCR cDNA was generated via 5'RACE template switching with UMIs. From the 5' RACE reads, TCRdb lists one entry per CDR3 protein and no DNA. The sample's table shows a few hundred thousand distinct CDR3 sequences. Sample: blood T cells: a sorted CD56 or NKG2C T cell subset, CD4+ or CD8+ T cells, or bulk PBMC T cells (not recorded which). V and J are TRBV4-2 and TRBJ1-6. This TCR came from a man younger than 30 in good health. CDR3 region: CASSQVSGDGSPLHF.